These T cell receptor beta chains were read from a single sample in a study of blood T cells in healthy people across ages. One entry per CDR3 protein results from TCRdb running MiXCR on the 5' RACE reads. Among around 1.5 million distinct CDR3 sequences listed, around 55% were seen once. The sequenced material came from blood. The receptors originated from a man aged 18 to 29 in good health. CDR3s include the opening cysteine and the closing phenylalanine or tryptophan. A D gene is named only where the DNA matches it firmly. Clone size, where shown, is once, few, many, or a class for clones that have expanded.

j_call clone_size v_call d_call cdr3_nt cdr3_aa
TRBJ1-6 NA TRBV20-1 NA TGCAGTGCTAAGACAGGATGGTCACCCCTCCACTTT CSAKTGWSPLHF
TRBJ1-5 NA TRBV6-1 TRBD1 TGTGCCAGCAGCCTAGGGACAGGTGCCTGGCATTTT CASSLGTGAWHF
TRBJ1-5 NA TRBV7-9 NA TGTGCCAGCAGCTTTTCCGAACAAGGTCAGCCCCAGCATTTT CASSFSEQGQPQHF
TRBJ1-4 NA TRBV28 NA TGTGCCAGCAGCGCAGGGGTCCTAGATGAAAAACTGTTTTTT CASSAGVLDEKLFF
TRBJ1-6 NA TRBV3-1 NA TGTGCCAGCAGCCAAGAGGAGGGAATCCGTTCACCCCTCCACTTT CASSQEEGIRSPLHF
TRBJ2-7 few TRBV2 NA TGTGCCAGCAGTGAAATGGTGTTGGTCGAGCAGTACTTC CASSEMVLVEQYF
TRBJ2-5 NA TRBV12-3/TRBV12-4 NA TGTGCCAGCGGTGGCCAGGAGGGGGGAAAAGAGACCCAGTACTTC CASGGQEGGKETQYF
TRBJ1-1 NA TRBV7-9 NA TGTGCCAGCAGGTCAGCTGTCGGGGGGAGAACTGAAGCTTTCTTT CASRSAVGGRTEAFF
TRBJ2-5 NA TRBV5-5 NA TGTGCCAGCAGCTTGTTTACAGCCGACCAAGAGACCCAGTACTTC CASSLFTADQETQYF
TRBJ2-1 NA TRBV7-9 TRBD1 TGTGCCAGCAGGGCGACAGGGGATAATGAGCAGTTCTTC CASRATGDNEQFF
TRBJ2-7 NA TRBV4-2 NA TGTGCCAGCAGCCAGTCCACGAGCTCCTACGAGCAGTACTTC CASSQSTSSYEQYF
TRBJ2-2 NA TRBV9 TRBD1 TGTGCCAGCAGCCCCCGGGACAGCCGTAATGTTGCGAACACCGGGGAGCTGTTTTTT CASSPRDSRNVANTGELFF
TRBJ2-7 NA TRBV27 TRBD2 TGTGCCAGCAGCGGCGGGGGGGCCGACGAGCAGTACTTC CASSGGGADEQYF
TRBJ2-3 once TRBV7-9 TRBD2 TGTGCCAGCAGCTTAGAAGTACAAGCGGGGGCCGACCGAAGCACAGATACGCAGTATTTT CASSLEVQAGADRSTDTQYF
TRBJ2-2 NA TRBV7-9 TRBD1 TGTGCCAGCAGCTCCCCAGGACAGGGATGGACCGGGGAGCTGTTTTTT CASSSPGQGWTGELFF
TRBJ1-2 NA TRBV7-9 NA TGTGCCAGCAGCTCTACAGAGAGCTATGGCTACACCTTC CASSSTESYGYTF
TRBJ2-1 NA TRBV20-1 TRBD2 TGCAGTGCTAGAGATTTGTCTAGCGGATACAATGAGCAGTTCTTC CSARDLSSGYNEQFF
TRBJ2-5 few TRBV12-3/TRBV12-4 NA TGTGCCAGCAATGACCCTACAGCGGAAGAGACCCAGTACTTC CASNDPTAEETQYF
TRBJ2-5 few TRBV12-3/TRBV12-4 NA TGTGCCAGCAGCACCCGGGTGGCAGAGACCCAGTACTTC CASSTRVAETQYF
TRBJ1-5 NA TRBV6-2/TRBV6-3 NA TGTGCCAGCAGTCCGACCTTGGGCAATCAGCCCCAGCATTTT CASSPTLGNQPQHF
TRBJ2-7 few TRBV15 NA TGTGCCACCAGCCGTTTTAGCTCCTACGAGCAGTACTTC CATSRFSSYEQYF
TRBJ2-6 NA TRBV13 NA TGTGCCAGCAGCTTAATCGGCCAGAGACCCTCTGGGGCCAACGTCCTGACTTTC CASSLIGQRPSGANVLTF
TRBJ1-1 NA TRBV2 NA TGTGCCAGCAGAGCCAGGACAGCCTTGAACACTGAAGCTTTCTTT CASRARTALNTEAFF
TRBJ1-5 NA TRBV6-1 NA TGTGCCAGCAGCACAATTTTAGGGCAGCCCCAGCATTTT CASSTILGQPQHF
TRBJ2-1 NA TRBV28 TRBD2 TGTGCCAGTGGGACTAGCTTCTATGAGCAGTTCTTC CASGTSFYEQFF
TRBJ2-1 few TRBV5-1 TRBD2 TGCGCCAGCAGCTTGGTCGAGCGGGACTACAATGAGCAGTTCTTC CASSLVERDYNEQFF
TRBJ2-1 NA TRBV12-5 NA TGTGCTAGTGGTATACACAGCTCCTACAATGAGCAGTTCTTC CASGIHSSYNEQFF
TRBJ2-1 NA TRBV6-2/TRBV6-3 NA TGTGCCAGCAGTTACCCGGAGAGCGAGACCCAGTTCTTC CASSYPESETQFF
TRBJ2-7 once TRBV2 NA TGTGCCAGCGCCCCGAGGGGGGGGTCCTACGAGCAGTACTTC CASAPRGGSYEQYF
TRBJ2-1 NA TRBV27 TRBD2 TGTGCCAGCAGTCCATGGGGGGGGTCCTCCTACAATGAGCAGTTCTTC CASSPWGGSSYNEQFF
TRBJ2-5 NA TRBV4-2 NA TGTGCCAGCAGCCCCAGGTTTGGCAAGGCGGAGACCCAGTACTTC CASSPRFGKAETQYF
TRBJ2-5 NA TRBV4-1 NA TGCGCCAGCAGCCCGTCGTCTGGTCCCCGGGAGCAGTACTTC CASSPSSGPREQYF
TRBJ2-7 NA TRBV15 TRBD2 TGTGCCACCAGCAGAGATCTGAGCGGGGGGCAGAACAGACCCTACGAGCAGTACTTC CATSRDLSGGQNRPYEQYF
TRBJ1-3 NA TRBV10-3 TRBD1 TGTGCCATCAGTGATTTAGGGACAGGACGAAACACCATATATTTT CAISDLGTGRNTIYF
TRBJ1-6 NA TRBV6-5 NA TGTGCCAGCAGTTACGCGACAAACTCCCCGAGACCCCTCCACTTT CASSYATNSPRPLHF
TRBJ2-5 NA TRBV4-1 NA TGCGCCAGCAGCCAAGATCTCGGCAGGGTTGGGGAGACCCAGTACTTC CASSQDLGRVGETQYF
TRBJ2-3 NA TRBV20-1 TRBD2 TGCAGTGCAGGAGCGGGGGGGGGCCGTACAGATACGCAGTATTTT CSAGAGGGRTDTQYF
TRBJ1-1 NA TRBV10-3 NA TGTGCCATCAGTGTCGGCGCGGGCACTGAAGCTTTCTTT CAISVGAGTEAFF
TRBJ1-1 NA TRBV12-3/TRBV12-4 NA TGTGCCAGCAGTGTATCGGGATACACTGAAGCTTTCTTT CASSVSGYTEAFF
TRBJ1-5 NA TRBV6-2/TRBV6-3 NA TGTGCCAGCAGTTACTCGACACCCCAGGAGCCCCAGCATTTT CASSYSTPQEPQHF